This T cell receptor (beta chain) was found in a study of T cell responses to AZD1222 COVID-19 vaccine. Trimming took 1 base from V and 0 from J; bases not matched to a gene: 0. The CDR3 length is 15 residues. Germline CDR1 reads LGHDT; CDR2 reads YNNKEL (reference sequence). Measured with immunoSEQ multiplex PCR; TCRdb has only the in-frame clones, and not every one. The sample yields some 120,000 clones, more than 80% seen once. About this clone itself: As yet, its antigen is unknown.

Study-wide results and limits: Recipients of two AZD1222 doses showed rising Spike-specific TCR breadth and depth. Seropositive status at baseline applied to only a handful of AZD1222 recipients. Dominant at 160-218 and 743-854, vaccine-associated CD4 TCRs also spanned spike. Mostly white British, mostly female donors; authors suggested clonal diversity may be underestimated.

This TCR came from an adult who received the AZD1222 COVID-19 vaccine. This chain uses TRBV3-1 (or the pseudogene TRBV3-2) with TRBJ2-5, with 9 bases aligning to TRBD2. The specimen was peripheral blood, collected 28 days after the second AZD1222 dose. The CDR3 loop is CASSQGGGDQETQYF. DNA of the CDR3: TGTGCCAGCAGCCAAGGCGGGGGGGACCAAGAGACCCAGTACTTC.